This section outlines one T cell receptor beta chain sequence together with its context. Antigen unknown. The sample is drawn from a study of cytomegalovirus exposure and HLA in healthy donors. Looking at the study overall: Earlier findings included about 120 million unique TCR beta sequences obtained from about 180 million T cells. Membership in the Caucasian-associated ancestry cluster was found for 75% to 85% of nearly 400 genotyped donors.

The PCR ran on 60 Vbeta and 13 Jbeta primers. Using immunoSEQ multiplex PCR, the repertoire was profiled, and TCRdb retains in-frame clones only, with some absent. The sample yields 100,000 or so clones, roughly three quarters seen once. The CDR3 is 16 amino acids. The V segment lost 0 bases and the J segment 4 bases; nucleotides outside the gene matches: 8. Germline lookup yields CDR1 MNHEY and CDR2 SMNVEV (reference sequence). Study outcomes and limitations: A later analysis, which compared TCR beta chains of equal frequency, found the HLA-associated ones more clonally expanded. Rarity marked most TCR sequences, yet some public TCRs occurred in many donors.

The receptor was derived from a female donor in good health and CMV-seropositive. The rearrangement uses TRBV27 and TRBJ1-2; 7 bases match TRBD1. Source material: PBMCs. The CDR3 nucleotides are TGTGCCAGCAGTTTATCGATTGCGACAGGGAGCTATGGCTACACCTTC. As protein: CASSLSIATGSYGYTF.